Presented here are 9 T cell receptor beta chains from one specimen sequenced in a study of quantifying T cell responses using KT2 cells. Study details: Reverse transcription used primers in the TCR alpha and beta constant regions.

The cDNA 3' end received a ligated oligonucleotide with a UMI. An equimolar mix of RC1.1 and RC1.2 primed the beta chain across TRBC1 and TRBC2. TCRdb used MiXCR to reprocess the UMI-ligation and nested PCR reads, holding one entry per CDR3 protein. The table records around 56,000 distinct CDR3 sequences, around an eighth of them present only once. Sequenced sample: PBMCs spiked with cells of the T cell clone KT2. The receptors shown here come from a human donor.

Comment on this clonotype: A read error may be the cause here, since a much bigger clone is one base away. This sequence joins TRBV5-6 and TRBJ2-5, with D maybe TRBD2 (5 bases). The CDR3 sequence is 13 residues long. Germline CDR1 SGHDT, CDR2 YYEEEE. CDR3 bases: TGTGCCAGCAGCTTGGAGGCTGGGGAGACCCGGTACTTC. This sequence encodes CASSLEAGETRYF.

The CDR3 spells CASSEARLSYRVKNEKLFF. In DNA form, the CDR3 reads TGTGCCAGCAGTGAAGCGCGACTGTCCTACAGGGTAAAAAATGAAAAACTGTTTTTT. The V gene is TRBV2, the J gene TRBJ1-4, with TRBD1 as a possible D gene (6 bases). The CDR3 spans 19 residues. CDR1 SNHLY and CDR2 FYNNEI come from the germline V gene. Trimming took off 0 bases at V and 5 bases at J, with 22 bases between the two ends.

In this sample, this clonotype turned up a few times. The genes are TRBV4-1 and TRBJ1-1; 8 bases match TRBD1. Trimming removed 0 bases from V and 5 bases from J; junction bases left unmatched: 11. This CDR3 contains 17 residues. Germline CDR1 MGHRA, CDR2 YSYEKL. CDR3: CASSQDRARGPYTEAFF. DNA for the CDR3: TGCGCCAGCAGCCAAGATCGTGCCAGGGGGCCGTATACTGAAGCTTTCTTT.

This clonotype was found many times. The gene calls are TRBV7-9 and TRBJ1-6; 11 bases are a match to TRBD1. The CDR3 runs 14 residues. The J segment lost 11 bases and the V segment lost 5 bases, leaving 5 bases of the junction unmatched. Per the germline V gene, CDR1 is SEHNR and CDR2 is FQNEAQ (reference sequence). CDR3 in DNA: TGTGCCAGCAGCCCAGGGACAGGGGGGACACCCCTCCACTTT. Translating it yields CASSPGTGGTPLHF.

This clonotype has ten or more counts. J is TRBJ2-1 and V is TRBV5-1; 12 bases line up with TRBD2. The germline V gene encodes CDR1 SGHRS and CDR2 YFSETQ. The V gene end was trimmed by 4 bases and the J gene end by 8 bases; junction bases not matched to a gene: 10. The CDR3 has 16 amino acids. CDR3 protein: CASSTSSGGAGYEQFF. The CDR3 DNA sequence: TGCGCCAGCAGCACCTCTAGCGGGGGGGCCGGTTATGAGCAGTTCTTC.

This chain connects TRBV7-8 to TRBJ2-1; the D gene is possibly TRBD2 (6 bases). The CDR3 is 15 amino acids. Germline CDR1 is SGHVS and CDR2 is FQNEAQ. Deletions cut 3 bases from V and 4 bases from J, with 13 bases between. The CDR3 DNA reads TGTGCCAGCAGCTTTGACGGGGGAAGATACAATGAGCAGTTCTTC. It translates to CASSFDGGRYNEQFF.

The sample holds a few counts of this clonotype. This chain joins TRBV18 and TRBJ1-1; no clear D. Germline lookup yields CDR1 KGHSH and CDR2 LQKENI. Trimming cost V 2 bases and J 0 bases, with 1 base left between them. The CDR3 sequence is 12 residues long. CDR3 sequence reads: CASSPLNTEAFF. As DNA, the CDR3 is TGTGCCAGCTCACCATTGAACACTGAAGCTTTCTTT.

This clonotype was counted between two and nine times. The rearrangement uses TRBV3-1 and TRBJ2-3; D is uncertain. Trimming cost V 5 bases and J 0 bases, with 3 bases left between them. Germline V gives CDR1 LGHDT, CDR2 YNNKEL (reference sequence). This CDR3 is 12 amino acids long. In nucleotides, the CDR3 is TGTGCCAGCAGCTATAGCACAGATACGCAGTATTTT. Protein: CASSYSTDTQYF.

This clonotype appeared a few times. The chain couples TRBV29-1 to TRBJ2-1, with a tentative D call TRBD1 (6 bases). V was shortened by 6 bases and J by 8 bases, with 14 bases between the two germline ends. Germline lookup yields CDR1 SQVTM and CDR2 ANQGSEA. The CDR3 loop spans 12 amino acids. The CDR3 DNA follows: TGCAGCGTCTCAACAGGGTGGGATGAGCAGTTCTTC. Protein sequence: CSVSTGWDEQFF.